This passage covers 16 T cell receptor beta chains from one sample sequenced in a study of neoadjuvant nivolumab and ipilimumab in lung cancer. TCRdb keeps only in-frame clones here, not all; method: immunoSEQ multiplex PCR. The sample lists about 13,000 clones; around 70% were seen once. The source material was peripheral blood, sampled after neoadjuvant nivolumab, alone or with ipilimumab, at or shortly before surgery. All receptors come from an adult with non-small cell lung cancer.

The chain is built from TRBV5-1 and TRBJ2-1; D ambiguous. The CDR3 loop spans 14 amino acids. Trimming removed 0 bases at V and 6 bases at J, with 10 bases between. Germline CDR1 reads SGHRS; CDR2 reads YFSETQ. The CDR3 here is CASSLGLPSNEQFF. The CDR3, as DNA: TGCGCCAGCAGCTTGGGACTCCCCAGCAATGAGCAGTTCTTC.

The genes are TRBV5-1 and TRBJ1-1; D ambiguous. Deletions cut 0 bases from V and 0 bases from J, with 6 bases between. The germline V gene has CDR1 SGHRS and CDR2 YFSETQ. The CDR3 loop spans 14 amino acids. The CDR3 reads CASSLDRLNTEAFF. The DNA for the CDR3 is TGCGCCAGCAGCTTGGACAGATTGAACACTGAAGCTTTCTTT. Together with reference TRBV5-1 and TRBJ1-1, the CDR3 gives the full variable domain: KAGVTQTPRYLIKTRGQQVTLSCSPISGHRSVSWYQQTPGQGLQFLFEYFSETQRNKGNFPGRFSGRQFSNSRSEMNVSTLELGDSALYLCASSLDRLNTEAFFGQGTRLTVV.

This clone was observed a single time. The CDR3 DNA follows: TGTGCCTGGAACTTATATGGGGAAAGCACAGATACGCAGTATTTT. Translated, it gives CAWNLYGESTDTQYF. The chain links TRBV30 to TRBJ2-3; D ambiguous. V lost 4 bases, J lost 0 bases, and 14 bases lay in between. The germline CDR1 and CDR2 sequences are GTSNPN and SVGIG (reference sequence). The CDR3 consists of 15 residues.

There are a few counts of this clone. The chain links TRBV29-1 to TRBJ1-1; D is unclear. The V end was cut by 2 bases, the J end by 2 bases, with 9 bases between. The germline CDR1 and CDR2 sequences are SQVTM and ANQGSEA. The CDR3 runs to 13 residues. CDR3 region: CSVEIGRNTEAFF. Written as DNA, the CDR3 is TGCAGCGTTGAAATAGGCCGTAACACTGAAGCTTTCTTT.

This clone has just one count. CDR3 protein: CAWSEQGLNQPQHF. CDR3 nucleotide sequence: TGTGCCTGGAGTGAGCAGGGCCTTAATCAGCCCCAGCATTTT. This chain links TRBV30 with TRBJ1-5, with D possibly TRBD1 on 5 matching bases. This CDR3 spans 14 amino acids. Germline-derived CDR1 and CDR2 are GTSNPN and SVGIG (reference sequence). The V end was cut by 1 base, the J end by 4 bases, with 11 bases between. The whole variable domain, remainder taken from reference TRBV30 and TRBJ1-5, is SQTIHQWPATLVQPVGSPLSLECTVEGTSNPNLYWYRQAAGRGLQLLFYSVGIGQISSEVPQNLSASRPQDRQFILSSKKLLLSDSGFYLCAWSEQGLNQPQHFGDGTRLSIL.

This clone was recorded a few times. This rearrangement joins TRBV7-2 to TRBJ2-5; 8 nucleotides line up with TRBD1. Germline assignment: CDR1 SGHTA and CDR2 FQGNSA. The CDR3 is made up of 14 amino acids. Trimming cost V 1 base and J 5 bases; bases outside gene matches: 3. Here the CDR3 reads CASSLGQGYETQYF. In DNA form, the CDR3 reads TGTGCCAGCAGCTTAGGACAGGGGTACGAGACCCAGTACTTC.

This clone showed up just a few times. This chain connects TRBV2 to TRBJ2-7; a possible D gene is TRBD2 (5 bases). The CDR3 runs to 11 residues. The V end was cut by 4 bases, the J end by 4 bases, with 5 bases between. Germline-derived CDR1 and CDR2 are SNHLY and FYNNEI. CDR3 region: CASSGEYEQYF. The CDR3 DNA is TGTGCCAGCAGTGGGGAGTACGAGCAGTACTTC.

The CDR3 region has the DNA TGTGCCAGCAGCTTAGGGCCAGGGGAGTCCTATGGCTACACCTTC. Translation gives CASSLGPGESYGYTF. The chain couples TRBV7-2 to TRBJ1-2, with a tentative D call TRBD1 (6 bases). Germline V gives CDR1 SGHTA, CDR2 FQGNSA. V lost 1 base and J lost 4, with 13 bases in between. The CDR3 contains 15 residues.

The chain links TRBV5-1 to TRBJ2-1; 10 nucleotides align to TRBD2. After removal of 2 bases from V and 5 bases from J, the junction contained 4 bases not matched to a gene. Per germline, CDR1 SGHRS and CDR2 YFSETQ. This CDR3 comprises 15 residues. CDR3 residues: CASSFRTSGDNEQFF. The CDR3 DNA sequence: TGCGCCAGCAGCTTTCGGACTAGCGGCGACAATGAGCAGTTCTTC. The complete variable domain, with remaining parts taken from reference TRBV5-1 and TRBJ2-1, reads KAGVTQTPRYLIKTRGQQVTLSCSPISGHRSVSWYQQTPGQGLQFLFEYFSETQRNKGNFPGRFSGRQFSNSRSEMNVSTLELGDSALYLCASSFRTSGDNEQFFGPGTRLTVL.

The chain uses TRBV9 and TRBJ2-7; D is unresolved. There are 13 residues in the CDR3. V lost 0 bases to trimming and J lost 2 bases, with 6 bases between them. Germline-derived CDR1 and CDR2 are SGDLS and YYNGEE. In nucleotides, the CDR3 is TGTGCCAGCAGCGTAGGTCTAGCCTACGAGCAGTACTTC. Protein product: CASSVGLAYEQYF.

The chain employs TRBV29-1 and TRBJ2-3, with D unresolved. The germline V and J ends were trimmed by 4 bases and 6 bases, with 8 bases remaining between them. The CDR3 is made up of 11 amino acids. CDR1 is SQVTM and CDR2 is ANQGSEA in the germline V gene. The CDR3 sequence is CSVGLGDTQYF. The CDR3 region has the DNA TGCAGCGTTGGCCTCGGGGATACGCAGTATTTT.

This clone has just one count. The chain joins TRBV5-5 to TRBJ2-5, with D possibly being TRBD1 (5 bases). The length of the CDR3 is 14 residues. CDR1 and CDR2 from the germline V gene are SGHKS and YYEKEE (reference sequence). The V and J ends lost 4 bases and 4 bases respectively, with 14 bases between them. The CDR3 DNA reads TGTGCCAGCAGCCCGAATTGGGGCGGAGAGACCCAGTACTTC. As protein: CASSPNWGGETQYF.

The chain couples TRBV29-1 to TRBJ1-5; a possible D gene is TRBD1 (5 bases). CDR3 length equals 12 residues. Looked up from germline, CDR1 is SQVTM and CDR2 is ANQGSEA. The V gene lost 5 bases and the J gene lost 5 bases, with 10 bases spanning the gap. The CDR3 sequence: CSVRMGDQPQHF. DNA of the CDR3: TGCAGCGTTCGCATGGGGGATCAGCCCCAGCATTTT.

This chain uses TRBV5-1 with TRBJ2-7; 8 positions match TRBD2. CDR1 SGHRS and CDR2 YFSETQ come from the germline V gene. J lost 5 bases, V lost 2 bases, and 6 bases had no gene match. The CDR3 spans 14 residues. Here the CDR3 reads CASSFDSGADEQYF. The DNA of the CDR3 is TGCGCCAGCAGCTTCGATAGCGGGGCTGACGAGCAGTACTTC.

This CDR3 is CAWRRAGAGGFYGYTF. The CDR3 coding sequence is TGTGCCTGGAGGCGTGCAGGGGCAGGGGGTTTCTATGGCTACACCTTC. The J gene is TRBJ1-2, the V gene TRBV30; 7 bases align to TRBD1. CDR1 and CDR2 (germline): GTSNPN, SVGIG (reference sequence). J was trimmed by 4 bases and V by 3 bases; bases with no gene match: 14. CDR3 length: 16 residues.

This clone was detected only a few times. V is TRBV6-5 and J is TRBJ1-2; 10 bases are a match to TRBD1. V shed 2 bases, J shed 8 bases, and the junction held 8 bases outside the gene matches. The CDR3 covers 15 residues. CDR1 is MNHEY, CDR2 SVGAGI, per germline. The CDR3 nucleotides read TGTGCCAGCAGTTACGTTCAGACAGGGGGCGAGGGCTACACCTTC. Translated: CASSYVQTGGEGYTF.